A selection of T cell receptor beta chains follows, all from one sample in a study of blood T cell repertoires in COVID-19. Clones were read by immunoSEQ multiplex PCR, and TCRdb kept only the in-frame ones, dropping some. The sample has 170,000 or so clones; roughly 88% are singletons. The sequenced sample consisted of PBMCs or T cells enriched from blood (not recorded which). Receptors were obtained from a woman aged 18-29 years who had recovered from COVID-19. CDR3s leave out the opening cysteine and the closing phenylalanine or tryptophan.

v_call,j_call,cdr3_aa
TRBV10-3,TRBJ1-5,AISGTGQPQH
TRBV28,TRBJ1-6,ASSLGGAWDSPLH
TRBV6-2/TRBV6-3,TRBJ2-5,ASSYSSGPAGTQY
TRBV2,TRBJ2-6,ARDRGGTGANVLT
TRBV6-6,TRBJ1-6,ASSYLGRNSPLH
TRBV5-6,TRBJ1-2,ASSRDRDYGYT
TRBV5-1,TRBJ2-2,ASSWGQTTGELF
TRBV2,TRBJ2-7,ASSEQGMIYEQY
TRBV5-6,TRBJ1-2,ASSLYSTGDYGYT
TRBV27,TRBJ1-2,ASSDRLGNYGYT
TRBV28,TRBJ1-2,ASRYSGRGYT
TRBV6-1,TRBJ1-5,ASSDPGHKYYSNQPQH
TRBV24-1,TRBJ1-4,ATSGGQLEKLF
TRBV15,TRBJ2-1,ATSRTTSLSDNEQF
TRBV30,TRBJ1-2,AWSGARDRDSDYGYT
TRBV5-1,TRBJ1-6,ASSLSPGAAYNSPLH
TRBV9,TRBJ2-7,ASSPRQDSYEQY
TRBV19,TRBJ2-2,ASMDPSGVYTGELF
TRBV7-2,TRBJ2-3,ASSSVSGTTDTQY
TRBV12-3/TRBV12-4,TRBJ2-7,ASSRLPSYEQY
TRBV19,TRBJ1-6,ASSPASSYNSPLH
TRBV25-1,TRBJ2-7,ASKLTGRSSYEQY
TRBV28,TRBJ2-7,ASSLRQGLYEQY
TRBV9,TRBJ1-1,ASSVVPEDTEAF
TRBV3-1/TRBV3-2,TRBJ1-6,ASTNVSSYNSPLH
TRBV28,TRBJ2-3,ASSLLARSTDTQY
TRBV29-1,TRBJ1-1,SLRGQKMNTEAF
TRBV15,TRBJ2-1,ATSRDDIQNQQF
TRBV10-2,TRBJ2-3,ASSESGAGVTQY
TRBV27,TRBJ2-7,ASSSTGFHEQY
TRBV6-1,TRBJ2-6,ASSELSVLT
TRBV2,TRBJ1-2,ASRPTGGKGYT
TRBV29-1,TRBJ1-3,SFLGGTGGSGNTIY
TRBV5-4,TRBJ1-2,ASREGQGIEYGYT
TRBV7-6,TRBJ2-1,ASSFDQGYTEQF
TRBV5-6,TRBJ2-7,ASSGAGAYEQY
TRBV5-1,TRBJ2-7,ASSSGTSGYEQY
TRBV10-1,TRBJ2-3,ASSDLTDTQY
TRBV20-1,TRBJ1-1,SASGDMNTEAF
TRBV6-2/TRBV6-3,TRBJ2-3,ASSYIAVTDTQY
TRBV5-1,TRBJ1-1,ASSLGDKNTEAF
TRBV6-4,TRBJ1-2,ASSDSMVVFGANYGYT
TRBV7-2,TRBJ2-3,ASSLGQGGTDTQY
TRBV7-2,TRBJ2-2,ASSLGANPGELF
TRBV19,TRBJ2-3,ASKSRGWGTDTQY
TRBV7-6,TRBJ1-1,ASSPRQGNTEAF
TRBV4-1,TRBJ2-3,ASSQSDRGKDTQY
TRBV6-2/TRBV6-3,TRBJ2-1,ASSYPRNEQF
TRBV7-9,TRBJ2-1,ASSLKGVNEQF
TRBV27,TRBJ2-7,ASSSQYRGMGEQY
TRBV7-3,TRBJ2-1,ASSLGYTRGGLAQF
TRBV27,TRBJ2-1,ASSELAGSSYNEQF
TRBV24-1,TRBJ2-2,ATSFNRDTGELF